This T cell receptor beta chain was observed in a study of vaccination effects on CD4 cells after COVID-19. V lost 1 base and J lost 5, with 8 bases in between. Germline V CDR1 and CDR2: KGHDR, SFDVKD. The CDR3 totals 13 residues. ViraFEST expansion of antigen-specific CD4+ T cells with viral peptide pools preceded sequencing. Following a 10-day culture, CD4+ T cells were purified. PCR showed that the person got SARS-CoV-2 infection at some point between March and December 2020. The repertoire was sequenced with immunoSEQ multiplex PCR; TCRdb's copy has only in-frame clones and lacks some. The sample carries 30,000 to 35,000 clones, about 72% recorded once. In its sample, this clone was seen a few times. The antigen remains unidentified.

The V gene is TRBV24-1, the J gene TRBJ2-7, with unresolved D. The sequence was obtained from a human donor who had a prior SARS-CoV-2 infection. The sample in question was CD4+ T cells from PBMCs cultured with a peptide pool, obtained before COVID-19 vaccination. CDR3 in amino acids: CATSDFSNNEQYF. The DNA for the CDR3 is TGTGCCACCAGTGATTTCTCTAATAACGAGCAGTACTTC.